The rows below give T cell receptor beta chains drawn from one sample of a study of molecular identifiers for immune sequencing clone quantification. In TCRdb, the PCR reads were re-called with MiXCR into one record per CDR3 protein. The sample consists of 30,000 to 40,000 distinct CDR3 sequences, over 15% of them appearing once. Input material: naive CD8+ T cells from blood, with Jurkat cell RNA spiked in. These receptors were collected from a human donor in good health. Some libraries in this study had Jurkat cell RNA spiked in. CDR3s include the opening cysteine and the closing phenylalanine or tryptophan. A D gene is named only where the DNA matches it firmly. For some rows the clone size is stated as once, few or many, or as a class when expanded; others skip it.

j_call clone_size v_call d_call cdr3_nt cdr3_aa
TRBJ2-3 many TRBV27 TRBD2 TGTGCCAGCAGTCAAGGACTAGGCACAGATACGCAGTATTTT CASSQGLGTDTQYF
TRBJ2-1 - TRBV6-1 - TGTGCCAGCAGAGCGGGCAGGATGATCAATGAGCAGTTCTTC CASRAGRMINEQFF
TRBJ2-3 - TRBV28 - TGTACCAGCAGTTTCCCGGCTGATACGCAGTATTTT CTSSFPADTQYF
TRBJ2-3 many TRBV11-2 - TGTGCCAGCAGCGGGCTGGGGACTCCTTTTAGCACAGATACGCAGTATTTT CASSGLGTPFSTDTQYF
TRBJ2-1 many TRBV2 TRBD2 TGTGCCAGCAGGACTAGCGGGAGGGCCGGGCATGAGCAGTTCTTC CASRTSGRAGHEQFF
TRBJ2-1 - TRBV3-1 - TGTGCCAGCAGGGTTGGCAATGAGCAGTTCTTC CASRVGNEQFF
TRBJ2-2 many TRBV6-5 - TGTGCCAGCAGTTATAGTGGTTCGAGCACCGGGGAGCTGTTTTTT CASSYSGSSTGELFF
TRBJ2-5 many TRBV6-2/TRBV6-3 TRBD1 TGTGCCAGCAGCCGCTTCTCCGGGACAGGGGGACAAGAGACCCAGTACTTC CASSRFSGTGGQETQYF
TRBJ1-1 many TRBV29-1 - TGCAGCGTTGGGTTGGGCCCTGAAGCTTTCTTT CSVGLGPEAFF
TRBJ1-1 few TRBV6-2/TRBV6-3 - TGTGCCAGCAGGATTGGTCGTGAAGCTTTCTTT CASRIGREAFF
TRBJ2-7 few TRBV7-9 - TGTGCCAGCAGCTTATCCCTAGGAAATCTATACGAGCAGTACTTC CASSLSLGNLYEQYF
TRBJ2-5 many TRBV7-2 - TGTGCCAGCAGCTTAGCGGCAGGGTCCGGGGGGACCCAGTACTTC CASSLAAGSGGTQYF
TRBJ2-7 many TRBV4-3 - TGCGCCAGCAGCCAAGAGGAGGCGAGGGGAGCCTACGAGCAGTACTTC CASSQEEARGAYEQYF
TRBJ1-1 many TRBV19 - TGTGCCAGTAGTCTTGTAGGGCTGAACACTGAAGCTTTCTTT CASSLVGLNTEAFF
TRBJ2-3 few TRBV2 TRBD2 TGTGCCAGCAGTGAACTAGCGGGAGCAGATACGCAGTATTTT CASSELAGADTQYF
TRBJ1-5 many TRBV27 - TGTGCCAGCAGTTTAAGGGGTGTGGGCAATCAGCCCCAGCATTTT CASSLRGVGNQPQHF
TRBJ2-1 many TRBV11-2 - TGTGCCAGCAGCTTAGAGCCCACACGTCCCTTCAATGAGCAGTTCTTC CASSLEPTRPFNEQFF
TRBJ1-6 many TRBV11-2 TRBD1 TGTGCCAGCAGCTTAAGGGACAGTTTCTATAATTCACCCCTCCACTTT CASSLRDSFYNSPLHF
TRBJ2-3 - TRBV7-9 - TGTGCCAGCAGCGAACCCGACCCAGTACCCACAGATACGCAGTATTTT CASSEPDPVPTDTQYF
TRBJ2-3 few TRBV7-6 TRBD2 TGTGCCAGCAGCTCGAGCTTCACTAGCGGGACTAGCACAGATACGCAGTATTTT CASSSSFTSGTSTDTQYF
TRBJ2-5 many TRBV20-1 TRBD2 TGCAGTGCTAGGCCTAGCGGGAGGGCCTTGCCCGAGACCCAGTACTTC CSARPSGRALPETQYF
TRBJ2-1 many TRBV6-2/TRBV6-3 TRBD2 TGTGCCAGCAGTTACGGGAGGGTGCATGAGCAGTTCTTC CASSYGRVHEQFF
TRBJ2-5 many TRBV12-3/TRBV12-4 TRBD1 TGTGCCAGCAGTTCCGCGAGGGGGTCGGACAGGCAGGGCGAGACCCAGTACTTC CASSSARGSDRQGETQYF
TRBJ1-4 medium-sized TRBV6-5 TRBD1 TGTGCCAGCAGTTACTCGACAGGGGTAGGGGAAAAACTGTTTTTT CASSYSTGVGEKLFF
TRBJ1-1 - TRBV27 TRBD1 TGTGCCAGCCCTGACAGGGGTATCACTGAAGCTTTCTTT CASPDRGITEAFF
TRBJ2-7 many TRBV29-1 - TGCAGCACCACCGGGGGAGCCTCGGGCGAGCAGTACTTC CSTTGGASGEQYF
TRBJ1-1 few TRBV5-6 - TGTGCCAGCAGCTGGGGAAGGGGTGATGAAGCTTTCTTT CASSWGRGDEAFF
TRBJ1-1 many TRBV9 - TGTGCCAGCGCCCGGGGGAACACTGAAGCTTTCTTT CASARGNTEAFF
TRBJ2-6 many TRBV2 - TGTGCCAGCAGTGACAGGGCTGGGGCCAACGTCCTGACTTTC CASSDRAGANVLTF
TRBJ1-5 many TRBV2 - TGTGCCAGCAGTACGACTATATCCGGCAATCAGCCCCAGCATTTT CASSTTISGNQPQHF
TRBJ2-3 - TRBV19 - TGCAAGGGACGGAGGGACACAGATACGCAGTATTTT CKGRRDTDTQYF